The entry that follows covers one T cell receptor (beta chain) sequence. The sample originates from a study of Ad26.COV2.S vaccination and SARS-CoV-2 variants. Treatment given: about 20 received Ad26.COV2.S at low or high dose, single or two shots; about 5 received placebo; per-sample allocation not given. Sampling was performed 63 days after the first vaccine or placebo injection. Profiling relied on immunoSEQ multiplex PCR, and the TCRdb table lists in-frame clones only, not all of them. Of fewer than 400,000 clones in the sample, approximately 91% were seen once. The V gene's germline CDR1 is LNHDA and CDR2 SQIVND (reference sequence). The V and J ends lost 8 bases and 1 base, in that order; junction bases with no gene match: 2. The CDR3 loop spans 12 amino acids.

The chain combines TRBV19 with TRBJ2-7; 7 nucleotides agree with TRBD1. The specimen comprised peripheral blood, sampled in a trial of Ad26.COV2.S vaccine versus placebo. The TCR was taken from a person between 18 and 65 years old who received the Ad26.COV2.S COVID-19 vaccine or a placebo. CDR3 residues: CASAGGSYEQYF. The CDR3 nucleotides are TGTGCCAGTGCAGGGGGATCCTACGAGCAGTACTTC.